Below, 14 T cell receptor beta chains from the same sample are listed, as sequenced in a study of early T cells in non-severe SARS-CoV-2 infection. One entry per CDR3 protein results from TCRdb running MiXCR on the 5' RACE reads. The repertoire consists of over 75,000 distinct CDR3 sequences, with around 14% occurring once and the leading ten covering approximately 2.3%. The sequencing input was whole blood. The receptors stem from an adult who was a healthcare worker with PCR-confirmed SARS-CoV-2 infection or an uninfected control (not recorded which).

This clonotype was seen more than once but under ten times. This rearrangement joins TRBV2 to TRBJ2-6; a possible D gene is TRBD2 (5 bases). V gave up 2 bases and J gave up 0 bases, with 8 bases separating them. The CDR3 is made up of 16 amino acids. In germline, CDR1 is SNHLY, CDR2 FYNNEI. The CDR3 DNA sequence: TGTGCCAGCAGTGAAAGGGAGACCTCTGGGGCCAACGTCCTGACTTTC. Its translation: CASSERETSGANVLTF.

This clonotype was detected many times. This rearrangement joins TRBV3-1 to TRBJ1-5; D possibly corresponds to TRBD1 (5 bases). Germline assignment: CDR1 LGHDT and CDR2 YNNKEL (reference sequence). The CDR3 has 14 residues. Trimming took off 4 bases at V and 6 bases at J, with 13 bases between the two ends. CDR3 loop: CASSPRGTGQPQHF. The DNA of the CDR3 is TGTGCCAGCAGCCCTCGGGGGACCGGTCAGCCCCAGCATTTT.

This clonotype was observed at least ten times. The rearrangement links TRBV19 to TRBJ2-2; D unresolved. The length of the CDR3 is 16 residues. Trimming left V 4 bases short and J 0 bases short, with 12 bases between. Germline V lookup: CDR1 LNHDA, CDR2 SQIVND (reference sequence). Here the CDR3 reads CASSTTSTSNTGELFF. In DNA, the CDR3 is TGTGCCAGTAGTACAACCTCTACGTCGAACACCGGGGAGCTGTTTTTT.

The chain employs TRBV7-6 and TRBJ2-1; 8 bases fit TRBD1. From germline, CDR1 is SGHVS and CDR2 FNYEAQ. Trimming removed 5 bases from V and 5 bases from J; junction bases left unmatched: 8. This CDR3 comprises 15 residues. This chain's CDR3 is CASSPGTGMNNEQFF. CDR3 nucleotide sequence: TGTGCCAGCAGCCCCGGGACAGGAATGAACAATGAGCAGTTCTTC.

This clonotype appeared a few times. This rearrangement joins TRBV28 to TRBJ2-5; D not resolved. This CDR3 spans 11 amino acids. Trimming pared 6 bases from V and 5 bases from J, leaving 7 bases between. Per the germline V gene, CDR1 is MDHEN and CDR2 is SYDVKM. The CDR3 is CASRGYETQYF. The CDR3 nucleotides are TGTGCCAGCAGAGGGTACGAGACCCAGTACTTC.

There are many counts of this clonotype. The V call is TRBV11-2, the J call TRBJ2-1, with TRBD2 matching 9 bases. In germline, CDR1 is SGHAT, CDR2 FQNNGV. This CDR3 contains 16 residues. Trimming cost V 4 bases and J 6 bases; bases outside gene matches: 10. Here the CDR3 reads CASSSRGGEVGNEQFF. The CDR3 region has the DNA TGTGCCAGCAGCTCCCGCGGGGGGGAGGTGGGCAATGAGCAGTTCTTC.

This clonotype was found many times. The gene calls are TRBV5-1 and TRBJ1-3; no definite D call. CDR3 length equals 15 residues. CDR1 is SGHRS and CDR2 is YFSETQ in the germline V gene. V lost 0 bases and J lost 1, with 8 bases in between. The CDR3 is CASSLEADSGNTIYF. In nucleotides, the CDR3 is TGCGCCAGCAGCTTGGAAGCGGATTCTGGAAACACCATATATTTT.

This clonotype came up a few times. This chain joins TRBV13 and TRBJ1-1; TRBD1 matches at 7 bases. The CDR3 contains 14 residues. CDR1 and CDR2 (germline): PRHDT, FYEKMQ (reference sequence). After removal of 4 bases from V and 1 base from J, the junction contained 3 bases not matched to a gene. Written as DNA, the CDR3 is TGTGCCAGCAGCTGGGACAGATCGAACACTGAAGCTTTCTTT. It yields the protein CASSWDRSNTEAFF.

For the CDR3, the DNA is TGCAGCGTTGGGGGGAGAGGGAGGAACTATGGCTACACCTTC. Protein product: CSVGGRGRNYGYTF. This sequence joins TRBV29-1 and TRBJ1-2; possible D gene TRBD1, 5 bases. CDR1 is SQVTM and CDR2 is ANQGSEA in the germline V gene. Trimming cost V 4 bases and J 2 bases, with 14 bases left between them. There are 14 residues in the CDR3.

The sample holds many counts of this clonotype. This chain connects TRBV23-1 to TRBJ1-6; no clear D gene. TRBV23-1 is an ORF; its function is uncertain. Trimming removed 6 bases at V and 0 bases at J, with 15 bases between. The CDR3 length is 17 residues. The CDR3 spells CASSRGATGSYNSPLHF. CDR3 coding DNA: TGCGCCAGCAGCAGAGGCGCCACGGGCTCCTATAATTCACCCCTCCACTTT.

This clonotype showed up just a few times. The rearrangement links TRBV28 to TRBJ2-6; D is unclear. V was trimmed by 3 bases and J by 1 base, leaving 13 bases between them. The CDR3 sequence is 17 residues long. Per germline, CDR1 MDHEN and CDR2 SYDVKM. CDR3 sequence reads: CASSFESRVSGANVLTF. The CDR3 nucleotides read TGTGCCAGCAGTTTCGAAAGTCGGGTGTCTGGGGCCAACGTCCTGACTTTC.

This clonotype has a count of ten or more. The chain has TRBV29-1 and TRBJ2-1, with D tentatively TRBD2 (5 bases). Germline V gene sequence: CDR1 SQVTM, CDR2 ANQGSEA. The CDR3 totals 13 residues. The V and J ends lost 6 bases and 4 bases respectively, with 13 bases between them. CDR3 bases: TGCAGCGTCCGACGGGGTTCTTACAATGAGCAGTTCTTC. Encoded protein: CSVRRGSYNEQFF.

This clonotype was detected many times. The V call is TRBV10-1, the J call TRBJ1-1, with TRBD1 as a possible D gene (5 bases). The ends were cut back, 0 bases at V and 3 bases at J, with 14 bases in the middle. CDR3 length equals 16 residues. Germline values: CDR1 WNHNN, CDR2 SYGVQD (reference sequence). This CDR3 is CASSESQTVGDTEAFF. Written as DNA, the CDR3 is TGCGCCAGCAGTGAGTCGCAGACAGTCGGGGACACTGAAGCTTTCTTT.

CDR3 sequence reads: CASSLGTANEQFF. CDR3 coding DNA: TGTGCCAGCAGCCTCGGGACCGCTAATGAGCAGTTCTTC. The chain is built from TRBV7-6 and TRBJ2-1, with D tentatively TRBD1 or TRBD2 (5 bases each). The CDR3 is made up of 13 amino acids. The V end was cut by 5 bases, the J end by 7 bases, with 12 bases between. Germline-derived CDR1 and CDR2 are SGHVS and FNYEAQ.